This entry describes one T cell receptor beta chain. Its antigen is unknown. Given a much more abundant clone one base away, this may be a read error. The CDR3 has 18 residues. Germline CDR1 reads MGHRA; CDR2 reads YSYEKL. This entry belongs to a study of neurological immune-mediated disorders. cDNA was made by 5'RACE with 10-nucleotide random UMIs. MiXCR, applied by TCRdb to the 5' RACE reads, yields one record per CDR3 protein. The sample holds tens of thousands of distinct CDR3 sequences, 15% to 20% seen once. Study results and limitations: While HTLV-1-associated myelopathy showed the greatest TCR clonal expansion, multiple sclerosis showed the least, falling below healthy controls. The absence of shared CDR3 amino acid sequences among expanded clones across subjects suggests private repertoires in all groups.

This clonotype was obtained from a woman aged 35 to 49 in good health. Material for sequencing was PBMCs. The chain has TRBV4-1 and TRBJ2-2; TRBD2 agrees at 8 bases. The CDR3 DNA is TGCGCCAGCAGCCAAGGAGGTGCGGGGGGCTCCAACACCTGGGAGCTGTTTTTT. Its translation: CASSQGGAGGSNTWELFF.